The rows below give T cell receptor beta chains drawn from one sample of a study of blood T cell repertoires in COVID-19. Assay used: immunoSEQ multiplex PCR; TCRdb lists only in-frame clones, some missing. The data contain under 250,000 clones, more than 70% of them singletons. The sequencing input was PBMCs or T cells enriched from blood (not recorded which). The receptor set was obtained from a man under 40 with acute COVID-19. CDR3s include the opening cysteine and the closing phenylalanine or tryptophan. Fields, in order: D gene, J gene, V gene, clone size, CDR3 DNA, CDR3 protein. A D gene is named only where the DNA matches it firmly. The size entry is marked missing in some rows and otherwise reads once, few, many or a size class.

D: -
J: TRBJ1-5
V: TRBV3-1/TRBV3-2
size: few
DNA: TGTGCCAGCAGCCAGGGCGGAGGTCAGCCCCAGCATTTT
CDR3: CASSQGGGQPQHF

D: -
J: TRBJ1-1
V: TRBV30
size: -
DNA: TGTGCCTGGTCCGACAGTGGAACAACTGAAGCTTTCTTT
CDR3: CAWSDSGTTEAFF

D: -
J: TRBJ2-1
V: TRBV10-3
size: -
DNA: TGTGCCATCACAGGCAGGGATGAGAATGAGCAGTTCTTC
CDR3: CAITGRDENEQFF

D: TRBD1
J: TRBJ1-2
V: TRBV30
size: -
DNA: TGTGCCGAAGAAATACAGGGGGTGCGTGGCTACACCTTC
CDR3: CAEEIQGVRGYTF

D: -
J: TRBJ1-1
V: TRBV6-2/TRBV6-3
size: many
DNA: TGTGCCAGCAGTTCGCTGGGAGTGAACACTGAAGCTTTCTTT
CDR3: CASSSLGVNTEAFF

D: -
J: TRBJ1-5
V: TRBV10-3
size: -
DNA: TGTGCCATCAGTGATGGGGGCGATCAGCCCCAGCATTTT
CDR3: CAISDGGDQPQHF

D: TRBD1
J: TRBJ1-1
V: TRBV23-1
size: -
DNA: TGCGCCAGCACTCGAGCGGGACAGGGCTTTAACACTGAAGCTTTCTTT
CDR3: CASTRAGQGFNTEAFF

D: -
J: TRBJ1-5
V: TRBV11-2
size: -
DNA: TGTGCCAGCAGCTTTGGAACAGGGAGCGAGCCCCAGCATTTT
CDR3: CASSFGTGSEPQHF

D: -
J: TRBJ1-1
V: TRBV28
size: -
DNA: TGTGCCAGCAGTTTATTGGAGCGAGCTTTCTTT
CDR3: CASSLLERAFF

D: -
J: TRBJ1-3
V: TRBV7-6
size: -
DNA: TGTGCCAGCAGCTCTCTAGCGGTCTCTGGAAACACCATATATTTT
CDR3: CASSSLAVSGNTIYF

D: -
J: TRBJ1-3
V: TRBV29-1
size: -
DNA: TGCAGCGTCGAGGAGGGGATAAGAGGAAACACCATATATTTT
CDR3: CSVEEGIRGNTIYF

D: -
J: TRBJ2-2
V: TRBV28
size: -
DNA: TGTGCCAGCAGTTTACAAGTACAGGTCGCCGGGGAGCTGTTTTTT
CDR3: CASSLQVQVAGELFF

D: -
J: TRBJ1-2
V: TRBV5-4
size: -
DNA: TGTGCCAGCAGCCAACAGACAGCTAACTATGGCTACACCTTC
CDR3: CASSQQTANYGYTF

D: -
J: TRBJ1-1
V: TRBV27
size: -
DNA: TGTGCCAGCAGTTCCGGAGGCACGAACACTGAAGCTTTCTTT
CDR3: CASSSGGTNTEAFF

D: -
J: TRBJ1-6
V: TRBV7-3
size: -
DNA: TGTGCCAGCAGCTTAACTGGGCAGGGGCAGGCTTCACCCCTCCACTTT
CDR3: CASSLTGQGQASPLHF

D: TRBD2
J: TRBJ2-3
V: TRBV6-2/TRBV6-3
size: -
DNA: TGTGCCAGCAGTCAAGACTTATTAGCGGGGCAGGGAGATACGCAGTATTTT
CDR3: CASSQDLLAGQGDTQYF

D: -
J: TRBJ1-2
V: TRBV5-1
size: -
DNA: TGCGCCAGCAGCTTGGAACACAGGGAGTTAGGGGGCTACACCTTC
CDR3: CASSLEHRELGGYTF

D: TRBD2
J: TRBJ2-3
V: TRBV28
size: few
DNA: TGTGCCAGCAGCCGGGCGATAGCGGGGGGCCGGGATACGCAGTATTTT
CDR3: CASSRAIAGGRDTQYF

D: -
J: TRBJ1-5
V: TRBV10-3
size: -
DNA: TGTGCCATCGAGGAGGAAATCGGTCAGCCCCAGCATTTT
CDR3: CAIEEEIGQPQHF

D: TRBD2
J: TRBJ2-3
V: TRBV7-9
size: -
DNA: TGTGCCAGCAGCGTTAGCGGGGAGAGCACAGATACGCAGTATTTT
CDR3: CASSVSGESTDTQYF

D: TRBD1
J: TRBJ1-4
V: TRBV5-1
size: -
DNA: TGCGCCAGCAGCTCGACAGGGATGGGAGAAAAACTGTTTTTT
CDR3: CASSSTGMGEKLFF

D: TRBD2
J: TRBJ2-1
V: TRBV27
size: -
DNA: TGTGCCAGCAGTATCCCGACTAGCGGGAACTACAATGAGCAGTTCTTC
CDR3: CASSIPTSGNYNEQFF

D: -
J: TRBJ2-3
V: TRBV13
size: once
DNA: TGTGCCAGCAGCCCTTTAGGGGGGGCCATCACAGATACGCAGTATTTT
CDR3: CASSPLGGAITDTQYF

D: TRBD2
J: TRBJ2-7
V: TRBV12-5
size: -
DNA: TGTGCTAGTGGTTTGGCCTCTTTTATGACTAGCTCTGCCCACGAGCAGTACTTC
CDR3: CASGLASFMTSSAHEQYF

D: TRBD1
J: TRBJ2-2
V: TRBV7-9
size: -
DNA: TGTGCCAGCTGGTCCGGGACAGGGTATACCGGGGAGCTGTTTTTT
CDR3: CASWSGTGYTGELFF

D: TRBD1
J: TRBJ2-6
V: TRBV19
size: -
DNA: TGTGCCAGTAGTATCTACAGGGGATCTGGGGCCAACGTCCTGACTTTC
CDR3: CASSIYRGSGANVLTF

D: -
J: TRBJ2-7
V: TRBV10-3
size: -
DNA: TGTGCCATCAGTGAAAGGGCCCGGGGGGCGCTGTACGAGCAGTACTTC
CDR3: CAISERARGALYEQYF

D: TRBD2
J: TRBJ2-3
V: TRBV6-1
size: -
DNA: TGTGCCAGCAGTGAGACTAGCGGGGGCGCCGGGGGCAGCACAGATACGCAGTATTTT
CDR3: CASSETSGGAGGSTDTQYF

D: TRBD1
J: TRBJ2-1
V: TRBV5-1
size: -
DNA: TGCGCCAGCAGTCGGGACAGCTCCTACAATGAGCAGTTCTTC
CDR3: CASSRDSSYNEQFF

D: TRBD1
J: TRBJ2-1
V: TRBV27
size: -
DNA: TGTGCCAGCAGGACCGGGACAGGGGGTATCAATGAGCAGTTCTTC
CDR3: CASRTGTGGINEQFF

D: -
J: TRBJ1-5
V: TRBV4-1
size: -
DNA: TGCGCCAGCAGCCTTCCGGACACCAATCAGCCCCAGCATTTT
CDR3: CASSLPDTNQPQHF

D: -
J: TRBJ2-4
V: TRBV7-2
size: -
DNA: TGTGCCAGCAGCCCAGACTTTATAGCGGCCAGGGGGAACATTCAGTACTTC
CDR3: CASSPDFIAARGNIQYF

D: TRBD1
J: TRBJ1-4
V: TRBV25-1
size: once
DNA: TGTGCCAGCAGTGATGGACAGGGTCAAAGGAGGACTAATGAAAAACTGTTTTTT
CDR3: CASSDGQGQRRTNEKLFF

D: -
J: TRBJ1-1
V: TRBV6-5
size: -
DNA: TGTGCCAGCAGTTACCTAACAGTGAACACTGAAGCTTTCTTT
CDR3: CASSYLTVNTEAFF

D: TRBD2
J: TRBJ2-1
V: TRBV28
size: few
DNA: TGTGCCAGCAGGACCCTAGCGGGGGGACCCCGGTATGAGCAGTTCTTC
CDR3: CASRTLAGGPRYEQFF

D: TRBD2
J: TRBJ2-3
V: TRBV5-1
size: few
DNA: TGCGCCAGCAGCGCCGGGACTATCACAGATACGCAGTATTTT
CDR3: CASSAGTITDTQYF

D: -
J: TRBJ1-3
V: TRBV15
size: -
DNA: TGTGCCACCAGCAGACCGTCCGGGGAATACGCTGGAAACACCATATATTTT
CDR3: CATSRPSGEYAGNTIYF

D: TRBD1
J: TRBJ1-2
V: TRBV19
size: -
DNA: TGTGCCACCGCCGACAGGGGGTCAATAGGCTACACCTTC
CDR3: CATADRGSIGYTF

D: TRBD2
J: TRBJ2-1
V: TRBV27
size: medium-sized
DNA: TGTGCCAGCAGCCCAAGGGGGACTAGCGGGGCTGCCACCTACAATGAGCAGTTCTTC
CDR3: CASSPRGTSGAATYNEQFF

D: -
J: TRBJ2-5
V: TRBV5-1
size: -
DNA: TGCGCCAGCAGCTTTAACTCGGGGGGCCGAGAGACCCAGTACTTC
CDR3: CASSFNSGGRETQYF

D: TRBD1
J: TRBJ2-5
V: TRBV7-3
size: -
DNA: TGTGCCAGCAGGGAGACAGGGGGCCTGGGGGAGACCCAGTACTTC
CDR3: CASRETGGLGETQYF

D: TRBD1
J: TRBJ2-7
V: TRBV12-3/TRBV12-4
size: -
DNA: TGTGCCAGCAGCCAGGACAGGAGCTACGAGCAGTACTTC
CDR3: CASSQDRSYEQYF

D: -
J: TRBJ1-2
V: TRBV5-4
size: -
DNA: TGTGCCAGCAGCTTGGTGGGAACAGGGCCGGGAGGCTACACCTTC
CDR3: CASSLVGTGPGGYTF

D: -
J: TRBJ2-2
V: TRBV27
size: -
DNA: TGTGCCAGCAGTTTCGGGACTCGCACCGGGGAGCTGTTTTTT
CDR3: CASSFGTRTGELFF

D: TRBD1
J: TRBJ1-1
V: TRBV19
size: -
DNA: TGTGCCAGTAGTTTCCCGGGACAGGGAACGGGGGTCACTGAAGCTTTCTTT
CDR3: CASSFPGQGTGVTEAFF

D: TRBD1
J: TRBJ2-3
V: TRBV9
size: once
DNA: TGTGCCAGCAGCGTTACAGGGGGCGCGGATACGCAGTATTTT
CDR3: CASSVTGGADTQYF

D: TRBD2
J: TRBJ2-2
V: TRBV5-1
size: once
DNA: TGCGCCAGCAGCTCAGGACTAGCGGGGGGGCCGAGGACCGGGGAGCTGTTTTTT
CDR3: CASSSGLAGGPRTGELFF

D: -
J: TRBJ2-7
V: TRBV29-1
size: -
DNA: TGCAGCGTTGTCAGGGGTGTCCACGAGCAGTACTTC
CDR3: CSVVRGVHEQYF

D: TRBD1
J: TRBJ1-2
V: TRBV28
size: -
DNA: TGTGCCAGCGCTAAGGGGGACAGGAACTATGGCTACACCTTC
CDR3: CASAKGDRNYGYTF

D: -
J: TRBJ1-2
V: TRBV5-1
size: -
DNA: TGCGCCAGCAGCTTGGTGGAACAGGGAAGGGAGGGCTACACCTTC
CDR3: CASSLVEQGREGYTF

D: -
J: TRBJ1-5
V: TRBV18
size: -
DNA: TGTGCCAGCTCACCTAACATACAGAAAAATCAGCCCCAGCATTTT
CDR3: CASSPNIQKNQPQHF

D: -
J: TRBJ2-3
V: TRBV19
size: -
DNA: TGTGCCAGTAGTCTGCCGCAATACCGGACAGCTAGCACAGATACGCAGTATTTT
CDR3: CASSLPQYRTASTDTQYF

D: TRBD2
J: TRBJ2-3
V: TRBV4-1
size: -
DNA: TGCGCCAGCAGCTCAGGCGGGGGGACAGATACGCAGTATTTT
CDR3: CASSSGGGTDTQYF

D: -
J: TRBJ2-7
V: TRBV6-5
size: -
DNA: TGTGCCAGCAGCCCCGAGACATTACTCTACGAGCAGTACTTC
CDR3: CASSPETLLYEQYF

D: -
J: TRBJ1-1
V: TRBV6-5
size: -
DNA: TGTGCCAGCAGTCGTAACAGGGATGTTTCTGAAGCTTTCTTT
CDR3: CASSRNRDVSEAFF

D: TRBD1
J: TRBJ2-3
V: TRBV2
size: -
DNA: TGTGCCATCAAGGCGGGACAGGGAACAGATACGCAGTATTTT
CDR3: CAIKAGQGTDTQYF

D: -
J: TRBJ2-6
V: TRBV7-9
size: -
DNA: TGTGCCAGCAGCTTTTCGGAGGCGGGGGCCAACGTCCTGACTTTC
CDR3: CASSFSEAGANVLTF

D: -
J: TRBJ2-3
V: TRBV4-1
size: -
DNA: TGCGCCAGCAGACCGTCGGGCACAGATACGCAGTATTTT
CDR3: CASRPSGTDTQYF

D: -
J: TRBJ1-1
V: TRBV24-1
size: -
DNA: TGTGCCACCAGTGATTTCGGAGGCACTGAAGCTTTCTTT
CDR3: CATSDFGGTEAFF